This TCR beta chain was identified in a study of blood T cells in healthy people across ages. For the second PCR, which ran for 7 to 11 cycles, a sample-barcoded 5' primer and a J-beta primer mix were used. Via MiXCR, TCRdb re-called the 5' RACE reads, giving one row per CDR3 protein. The sample includes about 580,000 distinct CDR3 sequences, roughly 48% seen only once; the top ten take about 26%. The receptor comes from an elderly man in good health. The sequenced sample consisted of blood.

CDR3 sequence: CAISELGAGELFF. DNA for the CDR3: TGTGCCATCAGTGAGCTGGGGGCCGGGGAGCTGTTTTTT. This chain connects TRBV10-3 to TRBJ2-2; D is perhaps TRBD1 or TRBD2 (5 bases each). V lost 2 bases and J lost 6, with 7 bases in between. Germline CDR1 is ENHRY and CDR2 is SYGVKD. This CDR3 is built from 13 residues.